A single sample is the source of the 30 T cell receptor beta chains below, sequenced in a study of cytomegalovirus exposure and HLA in healthy donors. Amplification used 60 Vbeta primers and 13 Jbeta primers. The method was immunoSEQ multiplex PCR; TCRdb's version includes in-frame clones alone and lacks a portion of them. The sample yields under 250,000 clones, around 80% seen once. The specimen was PBMCs. The receptor set was obtained from a boy between 10 and 17 years old in good health and CMV-seronegative.

This clone was detected once. The chain is built from TRBV4-1 and TRBJ1-5, with D possibly matching TRBD1 (5 bases). V lost 3 bases to trimming and J lost 0 bases, with 12 bases between them. This CDR3 region has 16 residues. The V gene's germline CDR1 is MGHRA and CDR2 YSYEKL. CDR3 protein: CASSQLQGGSNQPQHF. CDR3 nucleotide sequence: TGCGCCAGCAGCCAGCTGCAGGGAGGTAGCAATCAGCCCCAGCATTTT.

V and J are TRBV5-6 and TRBJ1-1; D might be TRBD1 (5 bases). The CDR3 contains 12 residues. V was pared by 2 bases and J by 7 bases, with 9 bases between. Germline values: CDR1 SGHDT, CDR2 YYEEEE. Written as DNA, the CDR3 is TGTGCCAGCAGCTTACAGGACCTTGAAGCTTTCTTT. Encoded protein: CASSLQDLEAFF.

The gene calls are TRBV6-5 and TRBJ1-5; D is unclear. CDR3 length: 15 residues. V gave up 4 bases and J gave up 5 bases, with 15 bases separating them. The germline V gene encodes CDR1 MNHEY and CDR2 SVGAGI. The CDR3 protein is CASSSADWGYQPQHF. CDR3 sequence (DNA): TGTGCCAGCAGTTCCGCGGACTGGGGATATCAGCCCCAGCATTTT.

The chain couples TRBV7-8 to TRBJ1-5; D unresolved. Between the trimmed V and J ends, which lost 3 bases and 3 bases, there was a span of 12 bases. This CDR3 is 15 amino acids long. The germline CDR1 and CDR2 sequences are SGHVS and FQNEAQ. The CDR3 here is CASSLLGVLNQPQHF. In nucleotides, the CDR3 is TGTGCCAGCAGCTTGCTCGGGGTTCTCAATCAGCCCCAGCATTTT.

The chain employs TRBV4-1 and TRBJ2-1; TRBD2 agrees at 7 bases. In germline, CDR1 is MGHRA, CDR2 YSYEKL. V was pared by 0 bases and J by 0 bases, with 8 bases of the junction left unmatched. This CDR3 comprises 18 residues. CDR3 nucleotide sequence: TGCGCCAGCAGCCAAGAGGTCAGCGGGGCGGACTCCTACAATGAGCAGTTCTTC. It specifies CASSQEVSGADSYNEQFF.

The rearrangement links TRBV7-9 to TRBJ1-1; 7 bases align to TRBD1. CDR3 length: 16 amino acids. V gave up 4 bases and J gave up 1 base; unmatched junction bases: 9. Germline CDR1 is SEHNR and CDR2 is FQNEAQ (reference sequence). In DNA form, the CDR3 reads TGTGCCAGCAGCTCAGCCCCGGGACAGAGGAACACTGAAGCTTTCTTT. It encodes CASSSAPGQRNTEAFF. The complete variable domain, with remaining parts taken from reference TRBV7-9 and TRBJ1-1, reads DTGVSQNPRHKITKRGQNVTFRCDPISEHNRLYWYRQTLGQGPEFLTYFQNEAQLEKSRLLSDRFSAERPKGSFSTLEIQRTEQGDSAMYLCASSSAPGQRNTEAFFGQGTRLTVV.

The chain combines TRBV5-1 with TRBJ2-1, with 10 bases that match TRBD2. After removal of 5 bases from V and 4 bases from J, the junction contained 6 bases not matched to a gene. The CDR3 has 15 amino acids. Germline V gives CDR1 SGHRS, CDR2 YFSETQ. The CDR3 DNA reads TGCGCCAGCAGGCCAACTAGCGGGGATTACAATGAGCAGTTCTTC. Protein: CASRPTSGDYNEQFF.

V and J are TRBV6-4 and TRBJ2-1, with 7 bases fitting TRBD2. V shed 5 bases and J 7 bases; nucleotides not matched to a gene: 11. Germline-derived CDR1 and CDR2 are MRHNA and SNTAGT. This CDR3 has 15 amino acids. The CDR3 loop is CASSIRAGEGNEQFF. CDR3 coding DNA: TGTGCCAGCAGTATCAGGGCGGGAGAGGGAAATGAGCAGTTCTTC.

The V call is TRBV4-2, the J call TRBJ1-2; D gene ambiguous. The CDR3 sequence is 19 residues long. The germline V and J ends were trimmed by 0 bases and 5 bases, with 25 bases remaining between them. The V gene's germline CDR1 is LGHNA and CDR2 YNFKEQ. The CDR3 nucleotides are TGTGCCAGCAGCCAAGATAACATCCGTAAAGATAGCGAAGGGTATGGCTACACCTTC. It translates to CASSQDNIRKDSEGYGYTF.

V is TRBV6-5 and J is TRBJ2-2; 8 bases are a match to TRBD2. The ends lost 6 bases at V and 6 bases at J; junction bases unmatched: 9. The CDR3 loop spans 15 amino acids. Germline V gene lookup returns CDR1 MNHEY and CDR2 SVGAGI. The CDR3 loop is CASSGPGLGAGELFF. The DNA for the CDR3 is TGTGCCAGCAGCGGACCGGGACTAGGGGCCGGGGAGCTGTTTTTT.

The rearrangement links TRBV4-1 to TRBJ1-2; 9 nucleotides agree with TRBD1. V gave up 5 bases and J gave up 8 bases; unmatched junction bases: 9. The CDR3 is 14 amino acids. In germline, CDR1 is MGHRA, CDR2 YSYEKL. The CDR3 loop reads CASSVRDRVGGYTF. Here the CDR3 DNA reads TGCGCCAGCAGCGTCCGGGACAGGGTCGGAGGCTACACCTTC.

The chain uses TRBV5-1 and TRBJ2-3; 9 bases fit TRBD2. The V segment lost 0 bases and the J segment 4 bases; nucleotides outside the gene matches: 3. Germline V gives CDR1 SGHRS, CDR2 YFSETQ. The CDR3 length is 15 residues. Here the CDR3 reads CASSLDSGSADTQYF. CDR3 nucleotide sequence: TGCGCCAGCAGCTTGGATAGCGGGAGCGCAGATACGCAGTATTTT.

This clone has a handful of counts. This rearrangement joins TRBV18 to TRBJ2-2; D unresolved. This CDR3 region has 13 residues. Trimming removed 0 bases from V and 6 bases from J, with 5 bases in between. From germline, CDR1 is KGHSH and CDR2 LQKENI. CDR3 sequence: CASSPPRSGELFF. Written as DNA, the CDR3 is TGTGCCAGCTCACCACCGAGGTCCGGGGAGCTGTTTTTT.

This rearrangement joins TRBV19 to TRBJ2-2, with 10 bases lining up with TRBD2. Per the germline V gene, CDR1 is LNHDA and CDR2 is SQIVND (reference sequence). V was pared by 5 bases and J by 1 base, with 7 bases of the junction left unmatched. This CDR3 has 17 amino acids. The CDR3 DNA reads as TGTGCCAGTAGTCCAGGAGCTAGCGGGGGGAACACCGGGGAGCTGTTTTTT. This codes for CASSPGASGGNTGELFF. Looking up the rest from reference TRBV19 and TRBJ2-2 gives the full variable domain: DGGITQSPKYLFRKEGQNVTLSCEQNLNHDAMYWYRQDPGQGLRLIYYSQIVNDFQKGDIAEGYSVSREKKESFPLTVTSAQKNPTAFYLCASSPGASGGNTGELFFGEGSRLTVL.

The rearrangement links TRBV27 to TRBJ1-4; D ambiguous. Trimming took 3 bases from V and 5 from J, leaving 7 bases between them. Looked up from germline, CDR1 is MNHEY and CDR2 is SMNVEV (reference sequence). The CDR3 runs 13 residues. The CDR3 DNA is TGTGCCAGCAGTTTGGCTAGAAATGAAAAACTGTTTTTT. As protein: CASSLARNEKLFF.

The rearrangement links TRBV4-1 to TRBJ1-4; the D is unclear. Germline V CDR1 and CDR2: MGHRA, YSYEKL. This CDR3 has 13 residues. Trimming stripped 4 bases from V and 8 bases from J, with 11 bases between. CDR3 residues: CASSPEVPEKLFF. DNA of the CDR3: TGCGCCAGCAGCCCGGAGGTACCGGAAAAACTGTTTTTT.

This clone was counted a few times. The J gene is TRBJ2-5, the V gene TRBV20-1, with D uncertain. Trimming removed 7 bases at V and 0 bases at J, with 6 bases between. The germline V gene encodes CDR1 DFQATT and CDR2 SNEGSKA (reference sequence). The CDR3 runs to 11 residues. The CDR3 bases are TGCAGTGGACAACACCAAGAGACCCAGTACTTC. It is translated as CSGQHQETQYF.

The chain links TRBV5-4 to TRBJ2-5; 8 bases are shared with TRBD1. J lost 4 bases, V lost 4 bases, and 9 bases had no gene match. This CDR3 comprises 15 residues. Germline CDR1 SGHNT, CDR2 YYREEE (reference sequence). The CDR3 is CASSLRQGLGETQYF. The DNA of the CDR3 is TGTGCCAGCAGCCTTCGACAGGGGCTCGGAGAGACCCAGTACTTC.

The V and J genes are TRBV6-5 and TRBJ1-1, with 7 bases lining up with TRBD1. This CDR3 comprises 14 residues. V lost 6 bases, J lost 3 bases, and 7 bases stayed unmatched. Per the germline V gene, CDR1 is MNHEY and CDR2 is SVGAGI. The CDR3 sequence is CASRNRGWDTEAFF. DNA for the CDR3: TGTGCCAGCAGGAACAGGGGATGGGACACTGAAGCTTTCTTT.

Notes on this clone: The junction does not match germline at one end; this may be a read error. The chain carries TRBV7-7 and TRBJ2-1; 8 bases map to TRBD2. Germline V gene lookup returns CDR1 SSHAT and CDR2 FNYEAQ (reference sequence). This CDR3 has 15 amino acids. The CDR3 spells CASSLALADDNEQFF. The CDR3 DNA follows: TGTGCTAGCAGCTTAGCACTAGCGGACGACAATGAGCAGTTCTTC.

This chain connects TRBV5-1 to TRBJ1-2; D not certain. Germline V CDR1 and CDR2: SGHRS, YFSETQ. Trimming took off 7 bases at V and 2 bases at J, with 9 bases between the two ends. This CDR3 comprises 12 residues. The CDR3 DNA follows: TGCGCCAGCGGTTCCGGGAACTATGGCTACACCTTC. Amino acids: CASGSGNYGYTF. The whole variable domain, filled in from reference TRBV5-1 and TRBJ1-2, reads KAGVTQTPRYLIKTRGQQVTLSCSPISGHRSVSWYQQTPGQGLQFLFEYFSETQRNKGNFPGRFSGRQFSNSRSEMNVSTLELGDSALYLCASGSGNYGYTFGSGTRLTVV.

The chain is built from TRBV2 and TRBJ2-2; no clear D. There are 14 residues in the CDR3. Looked up from germline, CDR1 is SNHLY and CDR2 is FYNNEI. V lost 0 bases, J lost 6 bases, and 8 bases lay in between. CDR3 protein: CASSEAASSGELFF. DNA for the CDR3: TGTGCCAGCAGTGAAGCCGCTAGTTCCGGGGAGCTGTTTTTT.

Only a few counts were recorded for this clone. V usage is TRBV30 and J usage is TRBJ2-7; 9 bases fit TRBD2. Germline V gene lookup returns CDR1 GTSNPN and CDR2 SVGIG (reference sequence). Unmatched junction bases numbered 10, after V lost 1 base and J lost 6 bases. This CDR3 has 15 residues. The CDR3 DNA reads TGTGCCTGGAGTGAGGGAGCGGGAGGTCCCCGCGAGCAGTACTTC. It encodes CAWSEGAGGPREQYF.

This chain joins TRBV30 and TRBJ1-1, with a possible D match to TRBD1 (6 bases). The CDR3 covers 19 residues. V was shortened by 1 base and J by 1 base, with 25 bases between the two germline ends. CDR1 is GTSNPN and CDR2 is SVGIG in the germline V gene (reference sequence). CDR3 coding DNA: TGTGCCTGGAGTGGTTTTAACCCCTCCAGGGGACGCTCGAACACTGAAGCTTTCTTT. Its protein product is CAWSGFNPSRGRSNTEAFF.

This clone was found a few times. The V gene is TRBV6-1, the J gene TRBJ1-5; possible D gene TRBD1, 5 bases. This CDR3 contains 16 residues. Germline lookup yields CDR1 MNHNS and CDR2 SASEGT. The V end was cut by 4 bases, the J end by 2 bases, with 15 bases between. In DNA, the CDR3 is TGTGCCAGCAGTGTAGCGGCAGGGAGGGGCAATCAGCCCCAGCATTTT. Translated, it gives CASSVAAGRGNQPQHF.

The J gene is TRBJ2-2, the V gene TRBV19; 11 bases line up with TRBD2. V was clipped by 2 bases and J by 6 bases; unmatched bases: 14. Germline CDR1 LNHDA, CDR2 SQIVND (reference sequence). The CDR3 is 19 residues long. The DNA of the CDR3 is TGTGCCAGTAGTATATGGGGGCTAGCGGGAGGAACGATCGCCGGGGAGCTGTTTTTT. It specifies CASSIWGLAGGTIAGELFF.

The chain links TRBV19 to TRBJ1-6; TRBD1 is a possible D gene (5 bases). The CDR3 loop spans 14 amino acids. V lost 4 bases, J lost 4 bases, and 8 bases lay in between. Germline V CDR1 and CDR2: LNHDA, SQIVND (reference sequence). The CDR3 is CASSTPGYNSPLHF. The CDR3, as DNA: TGTGCCAGTAGTACCCCAGGGTATAATTCACCCCTCCACTTT.

This chain's CDR3 is CASYPRRNAGTIYEQYF. The CDR3 coding sequence is TGTGCCTCCTACCCCCGACGGAACGCAGGGACAATCTACGAGCAGTACTTC. The chain uses TRBV30 and TRBJ2-7; possible D gene TRBD1, 6 bases. The CDR3 has 17 residues. CDR1 is GTSNPN and CDR2 is SVGIG in the germline V gene (reference sequence). Deletions cut 7 bases from V and 3 bases from J, with 28 bases between.

The chain couples TRBV4-2 to TRBJ2-5; 9 bases line up with TRBD2. V shed 1 base and J 5 bases; nucleotides not matched to a gene: 14. CDR3 length equals 18 residues. CDR1 and CDR2 (germline): LGHNA, YNFKEQ. DNA for the CDR3: TGTGCCAGCAGCCAAGGGGCTAGGAGAATAGGGACTAGCGAGACCCAGTACTTC. It specifies CASSQGARRIGTSETQYF.

This chain joins TRBV2 and TRBJ2-7; 15 nucleotides match TRBD2. Germline lookup yields CDR1 SNHLY and CDR2 FYNNEI. This CDR3 is 19 amino acids long. Losses at the gene ends were 6 bases for V and 3 bases for J; bases not matched to a gene: 15. The CDR3 sequence: CASRDAGTSGRSALYEQYF. The CDR3 DNA follows: TGTGCCAGCAGAGACGCCGGGACTAGCGGGAGGTCTGCCCTCTACGAGCAGTACTTC.